Included here is one TCR beta chain sequence, with context. The target antigen is unknown. This sample is drawn from a study of cytomegalovirus exposure and HLA in healthy donors. Study findings and constraints: A later analysis appeared to link common viral pathogens to several of the most significant clusters. Accurate prediction of HLA-A and HLA-B alleles (for most subjects) was reportedly achieved from TCR beta sequences. Prior analysis indicated that the majority of TCR beta V segments exhibited productivity approximately 87% or approximately 30% of the time.

This CDR3 region has 15 residues. V lost 0 bases to trimming and J lost 1 base; unmatched junction nucleotides: 3. The PCR was carried out with 60 Vbeta primers and 13 Jbeta primers. TCRdb's table, derived via immunoSEQ multiplex PCR, lists solely in-frame clones and lacks some. The sample records 200,000 or so clones, more than 70% being singletons. The chain joins TRBV5-3 to TRBJ2-5; TRBD1 matches at 7 bases. TRBV5-3 is an open reading frame, and its role is uncertain. The specimen was PBMCs. The source is a human donor in good health. The CDR3 DNA reads as TGTGCCAGAAGCTTGGTAAGGGGGCCCCAAGAGACCCAGTACTTC. Protein product: CARSLVRGPQETQYF.